Included here is one T cell receptor (beta chain) sequence, with context. This record comes from a study of cytomegalovirus exposure and HLA in healthy donors. PCR used 60 Vbeta primers and 13 Jbeta primers. TCRdb keeps only in-frame clones here, not all; method: immunoSEQ multiplex PCR. The data show about 170,000 clones, approximately 70% seen once. The CDR3 length is 15 residues. V lost 6 bases and J 2 bases, leaving 17 bases between the germline ends. Per the germline V gene, CDR1 is MDHEN and CDR2 is SYDVKM. This sequence originates from a woman younger than 35 in good health and CMV-seropositive. The V call is TRBV28, the J call TRBJ2-7; maybe TRBD1 (7 bases). The sequenced sample was PBMCs. CDR3 residues: CASSFQGDSTYEQYF. Here the CDR3 DNA reads TGTGCCAGCAGCTTCCAGGGGGACTCAACCTACGAGCAGTACTTC. Combining the CDR3 with reference TRBV28 and TRBJ2-7 gives the whole variable domain DVKVTQSSRYLVKRTGEKVFLECVQDMDHENMFWYRQDPGLGLRLIYFSYDVKMKEKGDIPEGYSVSREKKERFSLILESASTNQTSMYLCASSFQGDSTYEQYFGPGTRLTVT.